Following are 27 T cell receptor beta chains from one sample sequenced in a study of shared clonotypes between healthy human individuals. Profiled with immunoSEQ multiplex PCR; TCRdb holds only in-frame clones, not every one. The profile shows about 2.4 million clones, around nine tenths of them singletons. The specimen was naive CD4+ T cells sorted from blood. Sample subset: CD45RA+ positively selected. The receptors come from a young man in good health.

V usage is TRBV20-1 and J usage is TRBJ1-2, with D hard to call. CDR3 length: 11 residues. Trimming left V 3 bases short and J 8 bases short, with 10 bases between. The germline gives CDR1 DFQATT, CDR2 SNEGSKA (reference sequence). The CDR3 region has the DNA TGCAGTGCTAGTCAGGACGGCGGCTACACCTTC. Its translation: CSASQDGGYTF.

The CDR3: CASTIQGQPQHF. DNA for the CDR3: TGTGCCAGCACCATACAGGGACAGCCCCAGCATTTT. This chain links TRBV6-6 with TRBJ1-5, with a tentative D call TRBD1 (6 bases). Germline assignment: CDR1 MNHNY and CDR2 SVGAGI (reference sequence). This CDR3 has 12 residues. V was clipped by 7 bases and J by 7 bases, with 11 bases between them.

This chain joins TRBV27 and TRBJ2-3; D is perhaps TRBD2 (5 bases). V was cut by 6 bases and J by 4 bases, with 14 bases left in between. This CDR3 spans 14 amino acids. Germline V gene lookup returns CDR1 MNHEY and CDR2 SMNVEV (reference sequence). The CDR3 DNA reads TGTGCCAGCAGGACGGATATTAGCGCAGATACGCAGTATTTT. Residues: CASRTDISADTQYF.

CDR3 sequence: CSVVMGQSLPGEKLFF. As DNA, the CDR3 is TGCAGCGTTGTGATGGGACAGTCGTTGCCCGGTGAAAAACTGTTTTTT. The chain carries TRBV29-1 and TRBJ1-4, with 7 bases lining up with TRBD1. Germline CDR1 is SQVTM and CDR2 is ANQGSEA. The CDR3 runs 16 residues. J lost 7 bases, V lost 4 bases, and 15 bases had no gene match.

The CDR3 loop is CASSSPTRQAFYGYTF. CDR3 in DNA: TGTGCCAGCAGTTCACCGACCCGACAGGCATTTTATGGCTACACCTTC. The chain links TRBV28 to TRBJ1-2; possible D gene TRBD1, 6 bases. Germline lookup yields CDR1 MDHEN and CDR2 SYDVKM. This CDR3 has 16 amino acids. Trimming removed 4 bases from V and 5 bases from J, with 20 bases in between.

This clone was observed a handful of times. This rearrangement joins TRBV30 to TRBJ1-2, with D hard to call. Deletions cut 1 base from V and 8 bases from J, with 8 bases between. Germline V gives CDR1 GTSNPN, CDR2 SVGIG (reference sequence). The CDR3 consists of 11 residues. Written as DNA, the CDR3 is TGTGCCTGGAGTGCCCTGGGGGGCTACACCTTC. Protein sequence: CAWSALGGYTF. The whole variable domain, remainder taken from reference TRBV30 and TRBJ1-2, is SQTIHQWPATLVQPVGSPLSLECTVEGTSNPNLYWYRQAAGRGLQLLFYSVGIGQISSEVPQNLSASRPQDRQFILSSKKLLLSDSGFYLCAWSALGGYTFGSGTRLTVV.

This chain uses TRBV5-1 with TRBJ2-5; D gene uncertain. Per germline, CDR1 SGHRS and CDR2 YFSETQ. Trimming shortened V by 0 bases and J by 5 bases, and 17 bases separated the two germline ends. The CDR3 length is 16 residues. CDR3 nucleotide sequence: TGCGCCAGCAGCTTGGCGAGCCCCCTACAATCGGAGACCCAGTACTTC. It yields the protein CASSLASPLQSETQYF.

This CDR3 reads CASTTWAGGQAKNIQYF. The CDR3 DNA follows: TGTGCCAGCACCACTTGGGCGGGAGGGCAGGCCAAAAACATTCAGTACTTC. The V call is TRBV5-8, the J call TRBJ2-4, with TRBD2 matching 9 bases. V lost 6 bases, J lost 1 base, and 11 bases stayed unmatched. Germline CDR1 is SGHTS and CDR2 is YDEGEE. The CDR3 totals 17 residues. Together with reference TRBV5-8 and TRBJ2-4, the CDR3 gives the full variable domain: EAGVTQSPTHLIKTRGQQATLRCSPISGHTSVYWYQQALGLGLQFLLWYDEGEERNRGNFPPRFSGRQFPNYSSELNVNALELEDSALYLCASTTWAGGQAKNIQYFGAGTRLSVL.

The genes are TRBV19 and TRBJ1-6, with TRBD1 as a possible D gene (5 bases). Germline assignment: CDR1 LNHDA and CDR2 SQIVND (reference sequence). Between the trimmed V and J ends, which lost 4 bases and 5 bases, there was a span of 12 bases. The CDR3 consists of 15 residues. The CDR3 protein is CASSTRTIDNSPLHF. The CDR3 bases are TGTGCCAGTAGTACAAGGACAATCGATAATTCACCCCTCCACTTT.

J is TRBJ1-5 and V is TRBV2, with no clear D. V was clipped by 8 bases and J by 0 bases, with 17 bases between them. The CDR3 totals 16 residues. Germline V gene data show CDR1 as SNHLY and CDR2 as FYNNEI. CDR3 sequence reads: CASSYPGRDSNQPQHF. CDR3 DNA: TGTGCCAGCTCCTATCCCGGACGGGATAGCAATCAGCCCCAGCATTTT.

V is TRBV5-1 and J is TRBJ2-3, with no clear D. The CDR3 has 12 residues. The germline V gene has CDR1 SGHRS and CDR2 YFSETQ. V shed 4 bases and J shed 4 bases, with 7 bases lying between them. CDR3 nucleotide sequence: TGCGCCAGCAGCCTGAACGCAGATACGCAGTATTTT. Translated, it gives CASSLNADTQYF. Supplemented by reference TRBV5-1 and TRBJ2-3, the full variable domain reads KAGVTQTPRYLIKTRGQQVTLSCSPISGHRSVSWYQQTPGQGLQFLFEYFSETQRNKGNFPGRFSGRQFSNSRSEMNVSTLELGDSALYLCASSLNADTQYFGPGTRLTVL.

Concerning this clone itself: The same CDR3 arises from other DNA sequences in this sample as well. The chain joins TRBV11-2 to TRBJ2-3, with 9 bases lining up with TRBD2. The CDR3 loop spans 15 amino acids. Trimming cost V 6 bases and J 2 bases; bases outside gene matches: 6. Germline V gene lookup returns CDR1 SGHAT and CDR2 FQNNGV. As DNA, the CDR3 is TGTGCCAGCAGTTATAGCGGGAGAGACACAGATACGCAGTATTTT. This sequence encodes CASSYSGRDTDTQYF.

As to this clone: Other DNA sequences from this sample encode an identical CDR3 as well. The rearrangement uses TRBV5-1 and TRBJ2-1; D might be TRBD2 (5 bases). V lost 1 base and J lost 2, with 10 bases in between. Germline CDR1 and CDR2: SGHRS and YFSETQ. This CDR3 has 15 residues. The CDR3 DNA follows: TGCGCCAGCAGCTTGACCGGGGAGACCTACAATGAGCAGTTCTTC. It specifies CASSLTGETYNEQFF.

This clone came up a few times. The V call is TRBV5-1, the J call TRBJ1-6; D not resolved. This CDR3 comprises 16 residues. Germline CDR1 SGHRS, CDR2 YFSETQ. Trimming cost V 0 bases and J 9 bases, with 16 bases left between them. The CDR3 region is CASSLADGRGSSPLHF. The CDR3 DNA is TGCGCCAGCAGCTTGGCCGACGGCCGCGGGAGTTCACCCCTCCACTTT.

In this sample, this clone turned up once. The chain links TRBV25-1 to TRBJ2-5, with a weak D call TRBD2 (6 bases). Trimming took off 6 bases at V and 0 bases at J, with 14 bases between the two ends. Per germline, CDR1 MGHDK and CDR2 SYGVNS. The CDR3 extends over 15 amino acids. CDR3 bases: TGTGCCAGCAGCCCTATCACGGGAGACCAAGAGACCCAGTACTTC. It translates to CASSPITGDQETQYF. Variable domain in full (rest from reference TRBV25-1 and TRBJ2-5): EADIYQTPRYLVIGTGKKITLECSQTMGHDKMYWYQQDPGMELHLIHYSYGVNSTEKGDLSSESTVSRIRTEHFPLTLESARPSHTSQYLCASSPITGDQETQYFGPGTRLLVL.

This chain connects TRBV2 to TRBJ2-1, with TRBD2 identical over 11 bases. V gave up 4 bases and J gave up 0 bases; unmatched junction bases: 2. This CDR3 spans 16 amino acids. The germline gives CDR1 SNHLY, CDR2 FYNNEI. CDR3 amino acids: CASSGTSGSSYNEQFF. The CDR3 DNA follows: TGTGCCAGCAGTGGAACTAGCGGGAGCTCCTACAATGAGCAGTTCTTC.

In DNA, the CDR3 is TGTGCCAGCAGCTTACTGGCCGCGGACCAAGAGACCCAGTACTTC. Its translation is CASSLLAADQETQYF. This rearrangement joins TRBV7-9 to TRBJ2-5; no firm D call. Germline V gives CDR1 SEHNR, CDR2 FQNEAQ (reference sequence). The CDR3 runs 15 residues. Trimming pared 2 bases from V and 0 bases from J, leaving 10 bases between. Combining the CDR3 with reference TRBV7-9 and TRBJ2-5 gives the whole variable domain DTGVSQNPRHKITKRGQNVTFRCDPISEHNRLYWYRQTLGQGPEFLTYFQNEAQLEKSRLLSDRFSAERPKGSFSTLEIQRTEQGDSAMYLCASSLLAADQETQYFGPGTRLLVL.

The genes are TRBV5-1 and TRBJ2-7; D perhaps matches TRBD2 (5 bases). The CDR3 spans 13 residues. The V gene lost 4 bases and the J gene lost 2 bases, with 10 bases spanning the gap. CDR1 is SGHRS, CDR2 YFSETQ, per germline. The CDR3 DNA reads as TGCGCCAGCAGCGGGCACGGGACCTACGAGCAGTACTTC. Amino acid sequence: CASSGHGTYEQYF. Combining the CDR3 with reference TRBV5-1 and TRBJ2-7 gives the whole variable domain KAGVTQTPRYLIKTRGQQVTLSCSPISGHRSVSWYQQTPGQGLQFLFEYFSETQRNKGNFPGRFSGRQFSNSRSEMNVSTLELGDSALYLCASSGHGTYEQYFGPGTRLTVT.

CDR3 amino acids: CASSLGHADLGDTQYF. CDR3 DNA: TGCGCCAGCAGCTTAGGACACGCCGACTTAGGAGATACGCAGTATTTT. The chain is built from TRBV5-1 and TRBJ2-3; weak D call: TRBD1 (5 bases). Trimming stripped 2 bases from V and 5 bases from J, with 18 bases between. This CDR3 has 16 residues. In germline, CDR1 is SGHRS, CDR2 YFSETQ.

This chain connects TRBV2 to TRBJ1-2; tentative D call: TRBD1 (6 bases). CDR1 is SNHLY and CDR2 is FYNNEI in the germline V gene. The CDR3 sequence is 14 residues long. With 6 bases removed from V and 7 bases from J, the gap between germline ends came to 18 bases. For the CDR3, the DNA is TGTGCCAGCAGCGGGGGGGCTGTCTCCGGTGGCTACACCTTC. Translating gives CASSGGAVSGGYTF.

The CDR3 is CASSDPQPNTEAFF. CDR3 bases: TGTGCCAGCAGTGATCCGCAGCCGAACACTGAAGCTTTCTTT. J is TRBJ1-1 and V is TRBV2; D is uncertain. The CDR3 loop spans 14 amino acids. Trimming shortened V by 3 bases and J by 1 base, and 9 bases separated the two germline ends. CDR1 SNHLY and CDR2 FYNNEI come from the germline V gene.

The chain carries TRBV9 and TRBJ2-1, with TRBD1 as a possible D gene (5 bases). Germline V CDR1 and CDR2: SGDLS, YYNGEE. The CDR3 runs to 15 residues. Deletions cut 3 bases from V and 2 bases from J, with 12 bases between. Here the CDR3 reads CASSEVGEAYNEQFF. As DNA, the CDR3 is TGTGCCAGCAGCGAGGTAGGGGAAGCCTACAATGAGCAGTTCTTC.

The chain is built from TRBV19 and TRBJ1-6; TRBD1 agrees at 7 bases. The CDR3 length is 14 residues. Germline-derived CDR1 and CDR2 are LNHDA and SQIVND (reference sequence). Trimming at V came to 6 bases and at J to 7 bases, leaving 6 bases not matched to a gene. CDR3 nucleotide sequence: TGTGCCAGTAGAGAGGGACAGCTAAATTCACCCCTCCACTTT. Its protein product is CASREGQLNSPLHF.

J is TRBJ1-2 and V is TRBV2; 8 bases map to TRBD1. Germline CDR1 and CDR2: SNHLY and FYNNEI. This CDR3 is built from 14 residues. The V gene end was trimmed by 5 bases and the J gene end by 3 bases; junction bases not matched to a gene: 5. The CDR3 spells CASSIQGADYGYTF. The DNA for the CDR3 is TGTGCCAGCAGTATCCAGGGGGCTGACTATGGCTACACCTTC. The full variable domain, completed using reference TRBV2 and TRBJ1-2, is EPEVTQTPSHQVTQMGQEVILRCVPISNHLYFYWYRQILGQKVEFLVSFYNNEISEKSEIFDDQFSVERPDGSNFTLKIRSTKLEDSAMYFCASSIQGADYGYTFGSGTRLTVV.

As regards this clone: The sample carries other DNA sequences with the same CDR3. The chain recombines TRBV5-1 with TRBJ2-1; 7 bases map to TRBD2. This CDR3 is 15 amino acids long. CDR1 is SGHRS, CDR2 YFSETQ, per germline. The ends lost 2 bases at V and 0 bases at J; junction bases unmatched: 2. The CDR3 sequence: CASSFGGSSYNEQFF. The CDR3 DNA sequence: TGCGCCAGCAGCTTCGGGGGGAGCTCCTACAATGAGCAGTTCTTC.

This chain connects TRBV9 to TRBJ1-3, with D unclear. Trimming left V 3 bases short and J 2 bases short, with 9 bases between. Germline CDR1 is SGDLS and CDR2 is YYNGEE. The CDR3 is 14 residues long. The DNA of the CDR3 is TGTGCCAGCAGCGCACCCTATACTGGAAACACCATATATTTT. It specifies CASSAPYTGNTIYF.

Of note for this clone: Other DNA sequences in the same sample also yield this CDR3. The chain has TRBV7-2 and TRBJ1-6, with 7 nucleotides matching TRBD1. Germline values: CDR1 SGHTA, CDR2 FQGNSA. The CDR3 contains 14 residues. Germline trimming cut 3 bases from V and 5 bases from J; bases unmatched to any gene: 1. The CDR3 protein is CASSLGQNNSPLHF. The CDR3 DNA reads TGTGCCAGCAGCTTGGGACAGAATAATTCACCCCTCCACTTT.